This T cell receptor (beta chain) appears in the sequencing data of a study of CD8 T cells in Susac syndrome. Reverse transcription of roughly 0.5 to 1 ug RNA used random hexamers. The authors amplified TCR beta CDR3 across 54 Vbeta and 13 Jbeta using immunoSEQ multiplex PCR. Using its own MiXCR run on the immunoSEQ multiplex PCR reads, TCRdb lists one record per CDR3 protein. The repertoire includes approximately 200,000 distinct CDR3 sequences, more than 85% of them detected once, and roughly 0.15% sits in the top ten. Between the trimmed V and J ends, which lost 2 bases and 4 bases, there was a span of 4 bases. The CDR3 is 12 residues long. Germline loops: CDR1 MNHNY, CDR2 SVGAGI (reference sequence). The sequenced target, TCR beta, came from blood CD8+ and CD4+ T cells.

The receptor's source is a human donor with multiple sclerosis. Sequenced: CD8+ T cells from PBMCs. The rearrangement links TRBV6-6 to TRBJ2-3; no clear D gene. CDR3 sequence (DNA): TGTGCCAGCAGTTACCCTGCAGATACGCAGTATTTT. This sequence encodes CASSYPADTQYF.